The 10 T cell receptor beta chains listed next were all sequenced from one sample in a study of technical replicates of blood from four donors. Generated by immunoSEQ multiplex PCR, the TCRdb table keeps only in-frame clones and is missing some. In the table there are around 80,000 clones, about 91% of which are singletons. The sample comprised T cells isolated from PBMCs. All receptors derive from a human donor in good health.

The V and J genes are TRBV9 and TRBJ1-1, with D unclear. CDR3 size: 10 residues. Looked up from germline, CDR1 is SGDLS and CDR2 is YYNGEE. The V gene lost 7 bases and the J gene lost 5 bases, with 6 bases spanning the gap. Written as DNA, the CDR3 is TGTGCCAGCTCTCCGACTGAAGCTTTCTTT. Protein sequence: CASSPTEAFF. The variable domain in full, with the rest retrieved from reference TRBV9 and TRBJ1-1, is DSGVTQTPKHLITATGQRVTLRCSPRSGDLSVYWYQQSLDQGLQFLIQYYNGEERAKGNILERFSAQQFPDLHSELNLSSLELGDSALYFCASSPTEAFFGQGTRLTVV.

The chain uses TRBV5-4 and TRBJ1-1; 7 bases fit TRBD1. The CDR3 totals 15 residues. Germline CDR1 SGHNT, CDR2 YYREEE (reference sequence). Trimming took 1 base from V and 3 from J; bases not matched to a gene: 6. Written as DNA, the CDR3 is TGTGCCAGCAGCTTGCTCAGGGGGTCGTACACTGAAGCTTTCTTT. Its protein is CASSLLRGSYTEAFF.

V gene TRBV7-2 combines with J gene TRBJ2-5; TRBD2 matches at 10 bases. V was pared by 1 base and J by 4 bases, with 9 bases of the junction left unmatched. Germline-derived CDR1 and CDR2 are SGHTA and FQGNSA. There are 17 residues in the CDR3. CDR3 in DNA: TGTGCCAGCAGCTTAGTCCCAGCGGGAGGGCCGAGAGAGACCCAGTACTTC. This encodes CASSLVPAGGPRETQYF.

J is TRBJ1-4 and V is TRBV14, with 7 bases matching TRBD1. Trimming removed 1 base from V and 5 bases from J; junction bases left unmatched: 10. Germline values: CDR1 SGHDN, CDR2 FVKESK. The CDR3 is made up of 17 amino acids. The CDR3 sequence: CASSQGSWGQRNEKLFF. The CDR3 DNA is TGTGCCAGCAGCCAAGGGTCTTGGGGACAGAGGAATGAAAAACTGTTTTTT.

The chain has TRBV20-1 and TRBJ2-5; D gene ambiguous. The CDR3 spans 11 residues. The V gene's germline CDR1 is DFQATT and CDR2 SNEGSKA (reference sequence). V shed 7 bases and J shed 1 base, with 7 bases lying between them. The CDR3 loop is CSGSAQETQYF. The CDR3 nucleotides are TGCAGTGGGAGCGCCCAAGAGACCCAGTACTTC.

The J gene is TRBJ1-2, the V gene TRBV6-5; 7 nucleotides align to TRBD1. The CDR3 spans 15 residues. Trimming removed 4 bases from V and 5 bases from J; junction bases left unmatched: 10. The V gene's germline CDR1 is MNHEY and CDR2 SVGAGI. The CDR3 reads CASSSGLTGRYGYTF. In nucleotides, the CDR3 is TGTGCCAGCAGTTCTGGGCTGACAGGGCGGTATGGCTACACCTTC.

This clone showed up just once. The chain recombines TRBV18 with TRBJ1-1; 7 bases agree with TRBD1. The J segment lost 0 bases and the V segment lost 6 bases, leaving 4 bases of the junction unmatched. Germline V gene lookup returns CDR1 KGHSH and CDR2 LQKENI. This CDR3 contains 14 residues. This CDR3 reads CASSQGGMNTEAFF. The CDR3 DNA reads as TGTGCCAGCTCGCAGGGGGGAATGAACACTGAAGCTTTCTTT.

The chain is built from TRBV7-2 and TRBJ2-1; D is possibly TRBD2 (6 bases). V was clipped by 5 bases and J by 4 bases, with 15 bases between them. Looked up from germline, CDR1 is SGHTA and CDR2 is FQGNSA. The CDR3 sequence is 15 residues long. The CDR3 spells CASSLTSEGYNEQFF. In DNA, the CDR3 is TGTGCCAGCAGCCTGACTTCGGAGGGGTACAATGAGCAGTTCTTC.

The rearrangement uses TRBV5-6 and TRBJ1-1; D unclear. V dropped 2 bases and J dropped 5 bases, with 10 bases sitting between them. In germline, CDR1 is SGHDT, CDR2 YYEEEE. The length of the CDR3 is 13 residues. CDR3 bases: TGTGCCAGCAGCTTAGAAGGAGGGACTGAAGCTTTCTTT. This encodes CASSLEGGTEAFF.

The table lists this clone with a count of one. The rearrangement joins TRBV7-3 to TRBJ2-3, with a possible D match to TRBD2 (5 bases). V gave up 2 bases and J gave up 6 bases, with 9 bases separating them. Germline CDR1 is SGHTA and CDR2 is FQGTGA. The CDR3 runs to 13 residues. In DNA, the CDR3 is TGTGCCAGCAGCTTATCGGGATATGATACGCAGTATTTT. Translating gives CASSLSGYDTQYF.